Detailed here is one T cell receptor beta chain. These data are taken from a study of blood T cell repertoires in COVID-19. For the study at large: Nucleic acid was either cDNA or gDNA, and it came from T cells, B-cell-depleted T cells, or PBMCs.

In the original processing: Amplification with reference gene primers provided the estimates of nucleated cell counts. Using immunoSEQ multiplex PCR, the repertoire was profiled, and TCRdb retains in-frame clones only, with some absent. The V and J calls and clone size come from that table; D and trimming were worked out from the DNA. The repertoire holds about 30,000 clones, approximately 89% seen once, with 25% to 35% in the top ten. V lost 0 bases and J 0 bases, leaving 6 bases between the germline ends. The germline V gene has CDR1 SGDLS and CDR2 YYNGEE. The CDR3 covers 14 residues. The receptor was isolated from a man older than 75 with acute or convalescent COVID-19. This chain joins TRBV9 and TRBJ1-2; D uncertain. Source material: peripheral blood. The chain's CDR3 is CASSVADSNYGYTF. The CDR3 nucleotides are TGTGCCAGCAGCGTAGCAGATTCTAACTATGGCTACACCTTC.